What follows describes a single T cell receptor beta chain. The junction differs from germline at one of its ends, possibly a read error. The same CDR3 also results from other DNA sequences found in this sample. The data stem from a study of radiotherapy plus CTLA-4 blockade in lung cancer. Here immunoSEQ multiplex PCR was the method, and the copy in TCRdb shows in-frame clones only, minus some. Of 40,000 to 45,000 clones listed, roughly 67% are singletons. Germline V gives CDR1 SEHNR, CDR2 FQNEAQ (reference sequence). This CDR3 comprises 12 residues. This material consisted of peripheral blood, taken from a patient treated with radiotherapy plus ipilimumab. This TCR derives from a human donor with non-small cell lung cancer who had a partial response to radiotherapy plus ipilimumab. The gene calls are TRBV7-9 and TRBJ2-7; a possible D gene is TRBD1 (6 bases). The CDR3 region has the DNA TGCGCCCCCAGGGGACGTCCCTACGAGCAGTACTTC. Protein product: CAPRGRPYEQYF.